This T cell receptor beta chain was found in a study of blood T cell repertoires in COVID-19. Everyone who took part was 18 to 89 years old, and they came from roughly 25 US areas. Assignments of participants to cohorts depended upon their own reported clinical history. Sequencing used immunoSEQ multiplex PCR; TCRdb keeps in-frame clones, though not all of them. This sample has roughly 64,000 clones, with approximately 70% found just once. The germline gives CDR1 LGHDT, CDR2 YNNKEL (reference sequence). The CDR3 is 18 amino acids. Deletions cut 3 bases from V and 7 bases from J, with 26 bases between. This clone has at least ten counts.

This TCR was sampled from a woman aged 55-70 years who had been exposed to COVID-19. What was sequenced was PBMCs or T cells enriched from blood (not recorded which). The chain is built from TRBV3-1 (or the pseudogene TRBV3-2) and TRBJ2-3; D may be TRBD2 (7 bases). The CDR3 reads CASSQGASGYRQGNTQYF. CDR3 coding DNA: TGTGCCAGCAGCCAGGGGGCTAGCGGTTATCGCCAGGGGAATACGCAGTATTTT.